These 28 T cell receptor beta chains share one sample of origin, sequenced in a study of shared clonotypes between healthy human individuals. Generated by immunoSEQ multiplex PCR, the TCRdb table keeps only in-frame clones and is missing some. The profile shows 1 million to 1.2 million clones, roughly 80% of them singletons. Source material: memory CD4+ T cells from PBMCs. Subset reported: CD45RA-negative fraction. Receptors were obtained from a man between 18 and 35 years old in good health. Some clones in this sample may be carry-over from other donors' samples.

This rearrangement joins TRBV23-1 to TRBJ2-7; D not certain. TRBV23-1 is designated an ORF whose function remains uncertain. The CDR3 contains 12 residues. V lost 3 bases and J 7 bases, leaving 10 bases between the germline ends. The CDR3 DNA reads TGCGCCAGCAGTCACCGCTTGGGGGAGCAGTACTTC. This sequence encodes CASSHRLGEQYF.

This rearrangement joins TRBV28 to TRBJ1-3; TRBD1 might be the D (6 bases). With 3 bases removed from V and 4 bases from J, the gap between germline ends came to 22 bases. The CDR3 covers 18 residues. Germline V CDR1 and CDR2: MDHEN, SYDVKM. The DNA for the CDR3 is TGTGCCAGCAGTTTGGGCAGTACAGGGTTTTTTCGAGGAAACACCATATATTTT. Translated: CASSLGSTGFFRGNTIYF.

This chain links TRBV5-1 with TRBJ1-1; 7 positions match TRBD1. J was trimmed by 1 base and V by 4 bases; bases with no gene match: 10. The CDR3 extends over 16 amino acids. Germline loops: CDR1 SGHRS, CDR2 YFSETQ. In DNA, the CDR3 is TGCGCCAGCAGCCACTGGACAGGAGGAACGAACACTGAAGCTTTCTTT. This gives the protein CASSHWTGGTNTEAFF.

The rearrangement uses TRBV28 and TRBJ2-7; the D call may be TRBD1 or TRBD2 (5 bases each). Germline V lookup: CDR1 MDHEN, CDR2 SYDVKM. The CDR3 totals 13 residues. V lost 6 bases and J lost 6, with 15 bases in between. The CDR3 reads CASSHGTAFEQYF. The DNA of the CDR3 is TGTGCCAGCAGCCACGGGACGGCATTCGAGCAGTACTTC. The variable domain in full, with the rest retrieved from reference TRBV28 and TRBJ2-7, is DVKVTQSSRYLVKRTGEKVFLECVQDMDHENMFWYRQDPGLGLRLIYFSYDVKMKEKGDIPEGYSVSREKKERFSLILESASTNQTSMYLCASSHGTAFEQYFGPGTRLTVT.

As for this clone: Distinct nucleotide sequences in the sample also encode this CDR3. The chain has TRBV5-1 and TRBJ1-2; 8 bases agree with TRBD1. With 0 bases clipped from V and 4 bases from J, the junction kept 2 bases outside the gene matches. Germline V lookup: CDR1 SGHRS, CDR2 YFSETQ. The CDR3 loop spans 14 amino acids. The CDR3 region is CASSLVTGGYGYTF. The CDR3 region has the DNA TGCGCCAGCAGCTTGGTAACAGGGGGCTATGGCTACACCTTC.

The J gene is TRBJ2-7, the V gene TRBV28; unclear D gene. Germline V CDR1 and CDR2: MDHEN, SYDVKM. V lost 0 bases and J 2 bases, leaving 14 bases between the germline ends. The length of the CDR3 is 16 residues. The CDR3: CASSLWSGRGAYEQYF. CDR3 DNA: TGTGCCAGCAGTTTATGGTCGGGCAGAGGAGCCTACGAGCAGTACTTC.

This clone was recorded a few times. This chain uses TRBV10-3 with TRBJ1-2; D is unresolved. The V gene's germline CDR1 is ENHRY and CDR2 SYGVKD. This CDR3 is built from 12 residues. The V end was cut by 6 bases, the J end by 4 bases, with 9 bases between. The CDR3 sequence is CAISDAFYGYTF. Written as DNA, the CDR3 is TGTGCCATCAGCGACGCTTTCTATGGCTACACCTTC.

On this clone: A far bigger clonotype differs at one base, so this is likely a read error. The chain is built from TRBV5-8 and TRBJ1-1, with D possibly being TRBD1 (5 bases). The CDR3 contains 13 residues. Trimming cost V 4 bases and J 1 base, with 8 bases left between them. The germline V gene encodes CDR1 SGHTS and CDR2 YDEGEE. CDR3 sequence (DNA): TGTGCCAGCAGCCCAGGACAGAACACTGAAGCTTTCTTT. It translates to CASSPGQNTEAFF.

The CDR3 sequence: CASSEPILQGTDQPQHF. The CDR3 nucleotides read TGTGCCAGCAGTGAACCGATTCTACAGGGAACGGATCAGCCCCAGCATTTT. The chain recombines TRBV6-1 with TRBJ1-5, with D perhaps matching TRBD1 (6 bases). Germline assignment: CDR1 MNHNS and CDR2 SASEGT. The CDR3 consists of 17 residues. V shed 2 bases and J shed 5 bases, with 19 bases lying between them.

This clone has a handful of counts. The chain is built from TRBV9 and TRBJ1-4; TRBD1 agrees at 10 bases. CDR1 is SGDLS, CDR2 YYNGEE, per germline. The CDR3 runs to 17 residues. V gave up 4 bases and J gave up 0 bases; unmatched junction bases: 6. CDR3 coding DNA: TGTGCCAGCAGCCCCAGGGGACAGGGGCCAACTAATGAAAAACTGTTTTTT. Its protein product is CASSPRGQGPTNEKLFF. Full variable domain (missing parts from reference TRBV9 and TRBJ1-4): DSGVTQTPKHLITATGQRVTLRCSPRSGDLSVYWYQQSLDQGLQFLIQYYNGEERAKGNILERFSAQQFPDLHSELNLSSLELGDSALYFCASSPRGQGPTNEKLFFGSGTQLSVL.

The table lists this clone with a count of one. The chain recombines TRBV6-6 with TRBJ2-7; D gene uncertain. Per germline, CDR1 MNHNY and CDR2 SVGAGI (reference sequence). V gave up 0 bases and J gave up 4 bases, with 10 bases separating them. CDR3 size: 14 residues. In DNA form, the CDR3 reads TGTGCCAGCAGTTACTCGAAGCCCGGGTACGAGCAGTACTTC. Amino acid sequence: CASSYSKPGYEQYF.

Worth noting for this clone: At the DNA level, this CDR3 is encoded by other sequences in the same sample as well. The V call is TRBV20-1, the J call TRBJ1-1, with a possible D match to TRBD1 (5 bases). This CDR3 has 11 residues. V was cut by 0 bases and J by 8 bases, with 7 bases left in between. CDR1 and CDR2 from the germline V gene are DFQATT and SNEGSKA (reference sequence). Written as DNA, the CDR3 is TGCAGTGCTAGAGATCGGGGGGAAGCTTTCTTT. This encodes CSARDRGEAFF.

This clone occurred many times. This chain joins TRBV7-3 and TRBJ1-4; D remains ambiguous. Deletions cut 6 bases from V and 5 bases from J, with 19 bases between. Germline loops: CDR1 SGHTA, CDR2 FQGTGA. The length of the CDR3 is 16 residues. In nucleotides, the CDR3 is TGTGCCAGCAGAGGTTTCCGGGCGGAACAAAATGAAAAACTGTTTTTT. Its translation: CASRGFRAEQNEKLFF.

The sample holds one count of this clone. The chain recombines TRBV2 with TRBJ2-3, with D uncertain. V lost 6 bases and J lost 0, with 10 bases in between. CDR1 and CDR2 from the germline V gene are SNHLY and FYNNEI. The CDR3 spans 14 residues. The CDR3: CASRVKSSTDTQYF. The CDR3, as DNA: TGTGCCAGCAGGGTTAAATCTAGCACAGATACGCAGTATTTT.

Comment on this clone: A read error is possible here, since a much larger clone lies one base away. This specimen includes other DNA sequences encoding the same CDR3. The gene calls are TRBV30 and TRBJ1-1; TRBD1 might be the D (5 bases). This CDR3 is built from 14 residues. CDR1 and CDR2 (germline): GTSNPN, SVGIG (reference sequence). Trimming cost V 5 bases and J 6 bases, with 19 bases left between them. The CDR3 protein is CAWDNTGGAPEAFF. The CDR3 bases are TGTGCCTGGGACAACACTGGAGGGGCCCCTGAAGCTTTCTTT. The full variable domain, completed using reference TRBV30 and TRBJ1-1, is SQTIHQWPATLVQPVGSPLSLECTVEGTSNPNLYWYRQAAGRGLQLLFYSVGIGQISSEVPQNLSASRPQDRQFILSSKKLLLSDSGFYLCAWDNTGGAPEAFFGQGTRLTVV.

The chain combines TRBV2 with TRBJ2-5; no clear D. Deletions cut 5 bases from V and 5 bases from J, with 9 bases between. This CDR3 has 12 residues. Germline CDR1 SNHLY, CDR2 FYNNEI. The chain's CDR3 is CASSIRAETQYF. The CDR3 DNA sequence: TGTGCCAGCAGTATTCGTGCCGAGACCCAGTACTTC.

As for this clone: Other nucleotide sequences from this sample produce the same CDR3. The rearrangement joins TRBV5-1 to TRBJ2-5; D may match TRBD1 or TRBD2 (5 bases each). This CDR3 has 15 residues. Germline V gene lookup returns CDR1 SGHRS and CDR2 YFSETQ. V was pared by 3 bases and J by 2 bases, with 14 bases between. The CDR3 DNA reads TGCGCCAGCAGCTCCGGGACCAGTGGACAAGAGACCCAGTACTTC. The encoded protein is CASSSGTSGQETQYF.

This chain joins TRBV11-2 and TRBJ1-1; no reliable D call. Per the germline V gene, CDR1 is SGHAT and CDR2 is FQNNGV. The CDR3 extends over 14 amino acids. Trimming removed 6 bases at V and 1 base at J, with 12 bases between. CDR3 bases: TGTGCCAGCAGGAGATTTGGAGGGAACACTGAAGCTTTCTTT. This translates into CASRRFGGNTEAFF.

In DNA, the CDR3 is TGTGCCAGCAGCCTCACCCGCGGACAGGCTAGTAGGGGCAATCAGCCCCAGCATTTT. Translation: CASSLTRGQASRGNQPQHF. The chain has TRBV7-8 and TRBJ1-5; the match to TRBD1 covers 7 bases. The V gene's germline CDR1 is SGHVS and CDR2 FQNEAQ. After removal of 5 bases from V and 2 bases from J, the junction contained 18 bases not matched to a gene. The CDR3 has 19 amino acids.

The rearrangement uses TRBV2 and TRBJ2-7; D assignment may be TRBD1 or TRBD2 (5 bases each). The germline V and J ends were trimmed by 2 bases and 5 bases, with 22 bases remaining between them. Germline values: CDR1 SNHLY, CDR2 FYNNEI. This CDR3 is 17 amino acids long. CDR3 DNA: TGTGCCAGCAGTGAAAGGTTCGGTGGGGCGGGTACCAACGAGCAGTACTTC. It is translated as CASSERFGGAGTNEQYF.

In its sample, this clone was seen once. Distinct nucleotide sequences in the sample also encode this CDR3. This chain uses TRBV7-2 with TRBJ1-2; perhaps TRBD1 as D (5 bases). The CDR3 spans 14 residues. Germline CDR1 reads SGHTA; CDR2 reads FQGNSA. The V and J ends lost 1 base and 5 bases respectively, with 11 bases between them. CDR3 protein: CASSLDPGRYGYTF. The CDR3 nucleotides read TGTGCCAGCAGCTTAGATCCAGGGCGATATGGCTACACCTTC.

This chain links TRBV28 with TRBJ1-2; D unclear. In germline, CDR1 is MDHEN, CDR2 SYDVKM. Deletions cut 1 base from V and 6 bases from J, with 12 bases between. This CDR3 comprises 14 residues. CDR3 sequence reads: CASSLYPRRDGYTF. CDR3 DNA sequence: TGTGCCAGCAGTTTATATCCCCGAAGGGATGGCTACACCTTC.

J is TRBJ2-5 and V is TRBV4-1, with unresolved D. V lost 2 bases and J 2 bases, leaving 9 bases between the germline ends. The CDR3 runs 14 residues. CDR1 MGHRA and CDR2 YSYEKL come from the germline V gene. The CDR3 reads CASSQSVTQETQYF. Written as DNA, the CDR3 is TGCGCCAGCAGCCAATCGGTGACACAAGAGACCCAGTACTTC.

The genes are TRBV6-6 and TRBJ1-2; TRBD1 is a possible D gene (5 bases). The CDR3 sequence is 13 residues long. V was shortened by 4 bases and J by 3 bases, with 9 bases between the two germline ends. The germline V gene has CDR1 MNHNY and CDR2 SVGAGI (reference sequence). The CDR3 here is CASSSSGHYGYTF. The CDR3 nucleotides are TGTGCCAGCAGTTCGTCGGGGCACTATGGCTACACCTTC.

The V call is TRBV28, the J call TRBJ1-5, with D perhaps TRBD1 (5 bases). The germline gives CDR1 MDHEN, CDR2 SYDVKM. This CDR3 region has 13 residues. Trimming removed 10 bases at V and 6 bases at J, with 16 bases between. CDR3: CATRGQALQPQHF. In DNA, the CDR3 is TGTGCCACCCGGGGCCAGGCCCTTCAGCCCCAGCATTTT.

This chain connects TRBV7-7 to TRBJ2-5, with 9 bases that match TRBD1. V was pared by 4 bases and J by 0 bases, with 3 bases of the junction left unmatched. Germline CDR1 is SSHAT and CDR2 is FNYEAQ (reference sequence). The CDR3 loop spans 15 amino acids. The CDR3 DNA is TGTGCCAGCAGCTCGGGACAGGGCAACCAAGAGACCCAGTACTTC. Translated: CASSSGQGNQETQYF. Combining the CDR3 with reference TRBV7-7 and TRBJ2-5 gives the whole variable domain GAGVSQSPRYKVTKRGQDVTLRCDPISSHATLYWYQQALGQGPEFLTYFNYEAQPDKSGLPSDRFSAERPEGSISTLTIQRTEQRDSAMYRCASSSGQGNQETQYFGPGTRLLVL.

The CDR3 reads CASSPAGGSSPEFF. The CDR3, as DNA: TGTGCCAGCTCACCCGCCGGTGGATCGTCCCCTGAGTTCTTC. V gene TRBV18 combines with J gene TRBJ2-1; D call uncertain. V lost 3 bases and J 14 bases, leaving 20 bases between the germline ends. Germline V gene data show CDR1 as KGHSH and CDR2 as LQKENI. This CDR3 spans 14 amino acids.

The chain links TRBV27 to TRBJ2-3, with D uncertain. With 6 bases removed from V and 0 bases from J, the gap between germline ends came to 10 bases. The CDR3 totals 14 residues. Germline V gene lookup returns CDR1 MNHEY and CDR2 SMNVEV (reference sequence). The CDR3 here is CASSPGGSTDTQYF. DNA of the CDR3: TGTGCCAGCAGCCCCGGCGGTAGCACAGATACGCAGTATTTT.